One sample yielded the 5 T cell receptor beta chains listed below, sequenced in a study of shared clonotypes between healthy human individuals. Clones were read by immunoSEQ multiplex PCR, and TCRdb kept only the in-frame ones, dropping some. Of 2 million to 2.5 million clones listed, 80% to 95% are singletons. The specimen sequenced was naive CD4+ T cells from PBMCs. Specified subset: CD45RA+ positively selected. These receptor sequences come from a man younger than 35 in good health. Some clones in this sample may be carry-over from other donors' samples.

The chain recombines TRBV2 with TRBJ2-1; a possible D gene is TRBD2 (6 bases). Trimming pared 2 bases from V and 9 bases from J, leaving 14 bases between. The germline V gene encodes CDR1 SNHLY and CDR2 FYNNEI. This CDR3 region has 14 residues. The CDR3 nucleotides read TGTGCCAGCAGTGAAAGTAGCGGAGTAGGTGAGCAGTTCTTC. Encoded protein: CASSESSGVGEQFF.

The chain uses TRBV7-3 and TRBJ2-2; D is possibly TRBD2 (6 bases). The V end lost 5 bases, the J end lost 5 bases, and 21 bases lay between the germline ends. The CDR3 runs 17 residues. CDR1 SGHTA and CDR2 FQGTGA come from the germline V gene. The CDR3 nucleotides are TGTGCCAGCAGCCTCCCAAGTGGGGGAGGAGGTACCGGGGAGCTGTTTTTT. It codes for CASSLPSGGGGTGELFF.

With respect to this clone: The sample holds other DNA sequences that translate to the same CDR3. The J gene is TRBJ1-6, the V gene TRBV30; the match to TRBD1 covers 9 bases. Germline-derived CDR1 and CDR2 are GTSNPN and SVGIG (reference sequence). Germline trimming cut 3 bases from V and 10 bases from J; bases unmatched to any gene: 4. This CDR3 comprises 13 residues. The CDR3 bases are TGTGCCTGGAGAGACAGGGGGAACTCACCCCTCCACTTT. Translating it yields CAWRDRGNSPLHF. Filled out from reference TRBV30 and TRBJ1-6, the complete variable domain reads SQTIHQWPATLVQPVGSPLSLECTVEGTSNPNLYWYRQAAGRGLQLLFYSVGIGQISSEVPQNLSASRPQDRQFILSSKKLLLSDSGFYLCAWRDRGNSPLHFGNGTRLTVT.

The V and J genes are TRBV28 and TRBJ1-1; 10 bases match TRBD1. The germline V gene encodes CDR1 MDHEN and CDR2 SYDVKM. The junction had 5 bases not matched to a gene; V was cut back by 6 bases and J by 1 base. The CDR3 spans 15 residues. The CDR3 here is CASRRQGAGNTEAFF. The CDR3 bases are TGTGCCAGCAGGAGACAGGGGGCGGGGAACACTGAAGCTTTCTTT.

The J gene is TRBJ2-5, the V gene TRBV30; the D is unclear. Germline V gene data show CDR1 as GTSNPN and CDR2 as SVGIG (reference sequence). The CDR3 runs to 12 residues. V was pared by 2 bases and J by 4 bases, with 8 bases between. CDR3 loop: CAWSFSGETQYF. The CDR3 DNA sequence: TGTGCCTGGAGTTTTTCGGGAGAGACCCAGTACTTC.